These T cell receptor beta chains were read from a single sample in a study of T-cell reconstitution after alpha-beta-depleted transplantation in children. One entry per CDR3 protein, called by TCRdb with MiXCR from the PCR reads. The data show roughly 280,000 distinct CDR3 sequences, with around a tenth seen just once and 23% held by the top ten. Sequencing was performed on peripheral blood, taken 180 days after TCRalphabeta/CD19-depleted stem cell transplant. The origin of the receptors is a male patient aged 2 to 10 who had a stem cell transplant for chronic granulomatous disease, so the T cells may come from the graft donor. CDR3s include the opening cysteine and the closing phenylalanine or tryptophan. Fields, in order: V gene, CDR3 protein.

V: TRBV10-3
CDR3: CAISALAGGQETQYF

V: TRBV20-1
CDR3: CSADPGGNQPQHF

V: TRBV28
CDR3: CASSLRGLHYEQYF

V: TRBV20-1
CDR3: CSARGGYSGDPNTGELFF

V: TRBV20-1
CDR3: CSASPPWENEDGYTF

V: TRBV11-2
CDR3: CASSFGGGNYEQYF

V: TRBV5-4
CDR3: CASSARGSSYNEQFF

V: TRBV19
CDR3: CASSPPGTGKNIQYF

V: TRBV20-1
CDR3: CSAREADSNYGYTF

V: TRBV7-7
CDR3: CASSLGGGQGAGANVLTF

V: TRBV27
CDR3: CASIAGAVRWSYEQYF

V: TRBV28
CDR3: CASSFVRSPSYNSPLHF

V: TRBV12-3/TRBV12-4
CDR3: CASSSIADTQYF

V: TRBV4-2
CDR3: CASSQAGTGVTGELFF

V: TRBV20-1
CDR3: CSASPGGVYQETQYF

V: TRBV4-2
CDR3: CASSQVGTSGGAGVWYTQYF

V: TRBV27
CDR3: CASSLDATGTGTTKQYF

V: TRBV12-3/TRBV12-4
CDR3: CASSFGLSVSYNEQFF

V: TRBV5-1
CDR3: CASSPTSGSYIQYF

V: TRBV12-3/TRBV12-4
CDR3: CASSGTAKSQYF

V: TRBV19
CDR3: CASSPTTGGAGDTQYF

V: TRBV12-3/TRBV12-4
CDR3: CASRLALRGLAGGTDTQYF

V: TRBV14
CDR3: CASSHLRKTYEQYF